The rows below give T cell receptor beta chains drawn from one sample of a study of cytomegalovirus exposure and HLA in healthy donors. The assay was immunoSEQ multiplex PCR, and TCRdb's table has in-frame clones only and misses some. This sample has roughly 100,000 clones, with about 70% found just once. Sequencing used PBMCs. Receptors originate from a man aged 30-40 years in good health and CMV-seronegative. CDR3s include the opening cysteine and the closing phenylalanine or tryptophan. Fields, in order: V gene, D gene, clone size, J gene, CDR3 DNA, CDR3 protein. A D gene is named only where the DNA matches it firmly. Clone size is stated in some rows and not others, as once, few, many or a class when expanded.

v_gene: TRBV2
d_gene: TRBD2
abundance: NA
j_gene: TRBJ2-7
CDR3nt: TGTGCCAGCAGTAAAGAAGCGGGAGGGCCACGGGAGTACTTC
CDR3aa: CASSKEAGGPREYF

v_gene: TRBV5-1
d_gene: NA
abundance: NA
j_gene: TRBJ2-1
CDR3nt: TGCGCCAGCAGCTTGATGAAATGGGCGTCCATGGGGGCGCGGACGACCTACAATGAGCAGTTCTTC
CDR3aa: CASSLMKWASMGARTTYNEQFF

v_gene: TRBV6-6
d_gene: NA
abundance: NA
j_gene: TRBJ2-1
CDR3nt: TGTGCCAGCAGTTACGGGGAGAGCTCCTACAATGAGCAGTTCTTC
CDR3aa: CASSYGESSYNEQFF

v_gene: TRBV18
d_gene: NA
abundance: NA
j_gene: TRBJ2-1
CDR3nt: TGTGCCAGCTCACCACCGTACGTACTAGCAGGCAATGAGCAGTTCTTC
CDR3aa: CASSPPYVLAGNEQFF

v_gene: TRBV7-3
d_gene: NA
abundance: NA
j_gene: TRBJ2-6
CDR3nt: TGTGCCAGCAGCTTAAATCAGGGCCCCAAGGTGGGGGCCAACGTCCTGACTTTC
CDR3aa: CASSLNQGPKVGANVLTF

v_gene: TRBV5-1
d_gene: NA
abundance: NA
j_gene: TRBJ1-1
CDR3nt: TGCGCCAGCAGCTCGCGGTTGGGGAACACTGAAGCTTTCTTT
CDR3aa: CASSSRLGNTEAFF

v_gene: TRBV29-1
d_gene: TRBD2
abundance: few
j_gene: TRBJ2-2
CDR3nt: TGCAGCGTTGAATTCACTAGCGGGAGGATCCCCGGGGAGCTGTTTTTT
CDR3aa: CSVEFTSGRIPGELFF

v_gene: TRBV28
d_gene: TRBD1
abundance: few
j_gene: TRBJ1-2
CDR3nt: TGTGCCAGCAAGCTGTCCGACAGGGCAGGCTATGGCTACACCTTC
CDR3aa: CASKLSDRAGYGYTF

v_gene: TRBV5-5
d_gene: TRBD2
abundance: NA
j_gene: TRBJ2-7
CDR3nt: TGTGCCAGCAAAGCGGGAGCGGGAAAGAGCTACGAGCAGTACTTC
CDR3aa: CASKAGAGKSYEQYF

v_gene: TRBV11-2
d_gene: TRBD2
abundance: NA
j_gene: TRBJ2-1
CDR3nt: TGTGCCAGCAGCTTACAACGCGGGGGGGATGAGCAGTTCTTC
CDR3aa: CASSLQRGGDEQFF

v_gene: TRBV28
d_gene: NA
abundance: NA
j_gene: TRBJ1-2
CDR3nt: TGTGCCAGCCGGGCTGGGGTGGGGGCCCCAGGCGACTATGGCTACACCTTC
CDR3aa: CASRAGVGAPGDYGYTF

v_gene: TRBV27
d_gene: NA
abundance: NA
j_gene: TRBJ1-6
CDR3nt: TGTGCCAGCAGTTTCCTGGACAGAGCTTATTCACCCCTCCACTTT
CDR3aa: CASSFLDRAYSPLHF

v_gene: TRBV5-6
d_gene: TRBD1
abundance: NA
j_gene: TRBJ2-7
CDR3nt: TGTGCCAGCAGCGCTGTTACCACGGGACAGGGGGCGCGTGAGCAGTACTTC
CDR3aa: CASSAVTTGQGAREQYF

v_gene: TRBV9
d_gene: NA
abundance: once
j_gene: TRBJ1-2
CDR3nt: TGTGCCAGCAAGGGAGCTCTCACCTATGGCTACACCTTC
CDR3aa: CASKGALTYGYTF

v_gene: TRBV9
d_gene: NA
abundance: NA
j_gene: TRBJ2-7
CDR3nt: TGTGCCAGCAGCGTAGAGCGAGTCGAGTTCGAGAAAACTTCCTCCTACGAGCAGTACTTC
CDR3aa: CASSVERVEFEKTSSYEQYF

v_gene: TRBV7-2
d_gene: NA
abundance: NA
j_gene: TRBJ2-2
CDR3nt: TGTGCCAGCAGCTTAGCGTGGCAGGGCACCGGGGAGCTGTTTTTT
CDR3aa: CASSLAWQGTGELFF

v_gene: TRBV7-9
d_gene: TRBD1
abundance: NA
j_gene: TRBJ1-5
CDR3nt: TGTGCCAGCAGCTCCGGGACAGGGGTAGGTCAGCCCCAGCATTTT
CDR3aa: CASSSGTGVGQPQHF

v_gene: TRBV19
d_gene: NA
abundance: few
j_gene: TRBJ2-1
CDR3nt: TGTGCCACCGCCCCGAGCTCCTACAATGAGCAGTTCTTC
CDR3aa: CATAPSSYNEQFF

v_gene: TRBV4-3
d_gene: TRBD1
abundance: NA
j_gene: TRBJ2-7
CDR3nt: TGCGCCAGCAGCCAAGGACAGGGGGCCTACGAGCAGTACTTC
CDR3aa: CASSQGQGAYEQYF

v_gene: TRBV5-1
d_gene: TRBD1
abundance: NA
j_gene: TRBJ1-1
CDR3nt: TGCGCCAGCAGCTTGGATAACAGGGGGCCCATGAACACTGAAGCTTTCTTT
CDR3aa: CASSLDNRGPMNTEAFF

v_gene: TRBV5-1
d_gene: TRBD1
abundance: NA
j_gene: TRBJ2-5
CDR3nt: TGCGCCAGCAGCTTCGACGGACAGGGGACGAAAGAGACCCAGTACTTC
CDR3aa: CASSFDGQGTKETQYF

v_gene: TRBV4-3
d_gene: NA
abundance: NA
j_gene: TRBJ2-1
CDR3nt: TGCGCCAGCAGTGTAGCAGCAAACAATGAGCAGTTCTTC
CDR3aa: CASSVAANNEQFF

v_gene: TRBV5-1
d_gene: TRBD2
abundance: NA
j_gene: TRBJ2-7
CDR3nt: TGCGCCAGCGGAACTAGCGGGAGGGACGAGCAGTACTTC
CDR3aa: CASGTSGRDEQYF

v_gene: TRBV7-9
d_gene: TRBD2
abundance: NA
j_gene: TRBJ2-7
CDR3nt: TGTGCCAGCAGCTTAGCCACTAGCGGGAAGGGCTACGAGCAGTACTTC
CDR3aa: CASSLATSGKGYEQYF

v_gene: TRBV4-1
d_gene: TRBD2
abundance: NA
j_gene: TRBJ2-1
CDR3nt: TGCGCCAGCAGCCAAACTAGCGGGAGCTCCTACAATGAGCAGTTCTTC
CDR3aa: CASSQTSGSSYNEQFF

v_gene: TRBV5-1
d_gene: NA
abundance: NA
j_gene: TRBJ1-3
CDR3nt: TGCGCCAGCAGCGACCCATCAGGGGACGGAAACACCATATATTTT
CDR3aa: CASSDPSGDGNTIYF

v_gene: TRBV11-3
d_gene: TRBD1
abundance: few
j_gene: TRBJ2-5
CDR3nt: TGTGCCAGCAGCTTATCCGGGACAGGGGGCGTAGAGACCCAGTACTTC
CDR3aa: CASSLSGTGGVETQYF

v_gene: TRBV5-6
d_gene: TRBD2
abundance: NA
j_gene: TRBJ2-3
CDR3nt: TGTGCCAGCAGCTTAGCGGGAGTCCCCACAGATACGCAGTATTTT
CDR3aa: CASSLAGVPTDTQYF

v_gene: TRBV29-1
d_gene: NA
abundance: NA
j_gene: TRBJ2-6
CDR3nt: TGCAGCGTTCGTGGCTCTTACTCTGGGGCCAACGTCCTGACTTTC
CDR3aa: CSVRGSYSGANVLTF

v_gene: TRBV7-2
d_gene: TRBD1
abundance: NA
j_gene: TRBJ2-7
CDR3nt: TGTGCCAGCAGCCAATCCCAGGGGGCCTACGAGCAGTACTTC
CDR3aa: CASSQSQGAYEQYF